These 25 T cell receptor beta chains share one sample of origin, sequenced in a study of T-cell memory formation after mild COVID-19. Each CDR3 protein gets one entry after TCRdb re-called the 5' RACE reads with MiXCR. Altogether around 300,000 distinct CDR3 sequences are present, 10% to 15% being singletons, with the ten largest covering over 20%. The sequenced sample was PBMCs or a T cell subset sorted from them (not recorded which). Source of these receptors: a man aged 18 to 35 who had mild COVID-19 (a few samples of this study predate the infection). Cell type and time point are not known.

This chain joins TRBV6-2 or TRBV6-3 and TRBJ2-7, with 9 bases aligning to TRBD1. Germline V lookup: CDR1 MNHEY, CDR2 SVGEGT. The CDR3 consists of 16 residues. J gave up 3 bases and V 6 bases, and 12 bases lay outside the gene matches. The CDR3 coding sequence is TGTGCCAGCAGACCTCTCGGGACAGGGAAAAGCTACGAGCAGTACGTC. It yields the protein CASRPLGTGKSYEQYV.

The chain combines TRBV28 with TRBJ1-4; D is undetermined. The V end lost 8 bases, the J end lost 5 bases, and 9 bases lay between the germline ends. The CDR3 length is 12 residues. Germline V gene lookup returns CDR1 MDHEN and CDR2 SYDVKM. The CDR3 bases are TGTGCCAGCCACGATCGAAATGAAAAACTGTTTTTT. Translating gives CASHDRNEKLFF.

Many counts were recorded for this clonotype. The CDR3 region is CASSWDGNTEAFF. CDR3 bases: TGTGCCAGCAGCTGGGATGGGAACACTGAAGCTTTCTTT. The V call is TRBV6-2 or TRBV6-3, the J call TRBJ1-1; D remains ambiguous. The V gene's germline CDR1 is MNHEY and CDR2 SVGEGT. CDR3 length: 13 residues. The V end lost 6 bases, the J end lost 1 base, and 9 bases lay between the germline ends.

A few counts support this clonotype. This chain joins TRBV5-1 and TRBJ2-3; 8 bases line up with TRBD2. Germline CDR1 and CDR2: SGHRS and YFSETQ. V gave up 3 bases and J gave up 6 bases; unmatched junction bases: 9. The CDR3 totals 15 residues. CDR3 DNA sequence: TGCGCCAGCAGCTCTACCCGCGGGGGGCTGGATACGCAGTATTTT. It codes for CASSSTRGGLDTQYF.

This clonotype has a handful of counts. The J gene is TRBJ1-2, the V gene TRBV5-5, with TRBD1 as a possible D gene (5 bases). The CDR3 is 14 residues long. V lost 4 bases and J 8 bases, leaving 18 bases between the germline ends. CDR1 SGHKS and CDR2 YYEKEE come from the germline V gene (reference sequence). This CDR3 reads CASSRSNARGGYTF. The CDR3 nucleotides read TGTGCCAGCAGCAGAAGTAACGCCCGGGGCGGCTACACCTTC. The full variable domain, rest sourced from reference TRBV5-5 and TRBJ1-2, is DAGVTQSPTHLIKTRGQQVTLRCSPISGHKSVSWYQQVLGQGPQFIFQYYEKEERGRGNFPDRFSARQFPNYSSELNVNALLLGDSALYLCASSRSNARGGYTFGSGTRLTVV.

V usage is TRBV12-3 or TRBV12-4 and J usage is TRBJ2-3; 8 nucleotides line up with TRBD2. J gave up 5 bases and V 5 bases, and 9 bases lay outside the gene matches. The CDR3 is 15 amino acids. The CDR3 DNA is TGTGCCAGCAGTCTCCTGGGACTAGGCATAGATACGCAGTATTTT. Translating gives CASSLLGLGIDTQYF.

The chain recombines TRBV7-2 with TRBJ1-1; 7 nucleotides align to TRBD1. Germline V gives CDR1 SGHTA, CDR2 FQGNSA. V shed 5 bases, J shed 4 bases, and the junction held 7 bases outside the gene matches. CDR3 length equals 14 residues. The CDR3 spells CASSTTGRTTEAFF. In nucleotides, the CDR3 is TGTGCCAGCAGCACGACAGGGAGGACCACTGAAGCTTTCTTT.

There are many counts of this clonotype. The gene calls are TRBV29-1 and TRBJ2-2; D possibly corresponds to TRBD1 (6 bases). Trimming cost V 3 bases and J 0 bases, with 11 bases left between them. The germline gives CDR1 SQVTM, CDR2 ANQGSEA. The CDR3 extends over 15 amino acids. The CDR3 here is CSVDVGTTNTGELFF. The CDR3, as DNA: TGCAGCGTTGATGTCGGGACAACGAACACCGGGGAGCTGTTTTTT.

In the case of this clonotype: With a much larger clone just one base away, this may be a read error. This sequence joins TRBV10-3 and TRBJ2-3; TRBD1 agrees at 8 bases. This CDR3 contains 17 residues. Germline V gives CDR1 ENHRY, CDR2 SYGVKD. CDR3 bases: TGTGCCTTCAGTCACGATCGACAGGGGTCCAGCACAGATACGCAGTATTTT. Amino acids: CAFSHDRQGSSTDTQYF.

This clonotype was detected only a few times. This chain links TRBV5-1 with TRBJ2-3, with D perhaps TRBD1 (6 bases). The V and J ends lost 4 bases and 4 bases respectively, with 10 bases between them. The CDR3 consists of 13 residues. Germline loops: CDR1 SGHRS, CDR2 YFSETQ. The CDR3 region has the DNA TGCGCCAGCAGCCAGGGGTACGCAGATACGCAGTATTTT. The encoded protein is CASSQGYADTQYF. The variable domain in full, completed from reference TRBV5-1 and TRBJ2-3, reads KAGVTQTPRYLIKTRGQQVTLSCSPISGHRSVSWYQQTPGQGLQFLFEYFSETQRNKGNFPGRFSGRQFSNSRSEMNVSTLELGDSALYLCASSQGYADTQYFGPGTRLTVL.

This clonotype has just a few counts. The chain links TRBV28 to TRBJ2-5; 7 bases map to TRBD2. The J segment lost 7 bases and the V segment lost 3 bases, leaving 8 bases of the junction unmatched. Germline V gene data show CDR1 as MDHEN and CDR2 as SYDVKM. The CDR3 sequence is 14 residues long. The CDR3 loop is CASSLWSREGTQYF. The CDR3 DNA reads as TGTGCCAGCAGTTTGTGGAGCAGGGAGGGGACCCAGTACTTC.

This clonotype was counted a few times. The CDR3 reads CASSPGGRGHEQYF. For the CDR3, the DNA is TGCGCCAGCAGCCCCGGAGGGCGGGGCCACGAGCAGTACTTC. V and J are TRBV5-1 and TRBJ2-7, with a weak D call TRBD2 (6 bases). The V end lost 4 bases, the J end lost 5 bases, and 16 bases lay between the germline ends. This CDR3 has 14 residues. The V gene's germline CDR1 is SGHRS and CDR2 YFSETQ.

The CDR3 loop reads CASSLSGEVSYNEQFF. The CDR3 nucleotides are TGTGCCAGCTCTCTTAGCGGGGAGGTGTCCTACAATGAGCAGTTCTTC. V gene TRBV18 combines with J gene TRBJ2-1; the match to TRBD2 covers 8 bases. The CDR3 loop spans 16 amino acids. V lost 6 bases to trimming and J lost 1 base; unmatched junction nucleotides: 8. CDR1 KGHSH and CDR2 LQKENI come from the germline V gene. Supplemented by reference TRBV18 and TRBJ2-1, the full variable domain reads NAGVMQNPRHLVRRRGQEARLRCSPMKGHSHVYWYRQLPEEGLKFMVYLQKENIIDESGMPKERFSAEFPKEGPSILRIQQVVRGDSAAYFCASSLSGEVSYNEQFFGPGTRLTVL.

This chain joins TRBV6-6 and TRBJ1-2; 7 positions agree with TRBD1. With 4 bases clipped from V and 3 bases from J, the junction kept 8 bases outside the gene matches. Per the germline V gene, CDR1 is MNHNY and CDR2 is SVGAGI (reference sequence). This CDR3 spans 15 amino acids. DNA of the CDR3: TGTGCCAGCAGTTCGCCAGGGGGTCGGGACTATGGCTACACCTTC. This translates into CASSSPGGRDYGYTF.

The J gene is TRBJ2-7, the V gene TRBV4-1, with D possibly being TRBD2 (6 bases). CDR3 length equals 16 residues. Trimming cost V 1 base and J 2 bases, with 15 bases left between them. CDR1 and CDR2 (germline): MGHRA, YSYEKL. The CDR3 DNA reads as TGCGCCAGCAGCCAAGGGCGGGGACGGAGCACCTACGAGCAGTACGTC. Residues: CASSQGRGRSTYEQYV.

This clonotype was seen a few times. The J gene is TRBJ2-5, the V gene TRBV7-2; D may be TRBD2 (5 bases). The V end was cut by 5 bases, the J end by 2 bases, with 12 bases between. The CDR3 contains 14 residues. The germline CDR1 and CDR2 sequences are SGHTA and FQGNSA. DNA for the CDR3: TGTGCCAGCAGCCCACGACTAACACAAGAGACCCAGTACTTC. Residues: CASSPRLTQETQYF.

Many counts were recorded for this clonotype. This chain uses TRBV5-5 with TRBJ1-1; the D is unclear. Looked up from germline, CDR1 is SGHKS and CDR2 is YYEKEE (reference sequence). V gave up 4 bases and J gave up 0 bases, with 7 bases separating them. The CDR3 has 13 amino acids. The chain's CDR3 is CASSPGVNTEAFF. As DNA, the CDR3 is TGTGCCAGCAGCCCAGGAGTGAACACTGAAGCTTTCTTT.

The chain employs TRBV5-6 and TRBJ2-7; 10 nucleotides match TRBD1. CDR1 SGHDT and CDR2 YYEEEE come from the germline V gene. V lost 5 bases to trimming and J lost 3 bases; unmatched junction nucleotides: 5. The CDR3 is 14 amino acids. DNA of the CDR3: TGTGCCAGCAGGGGACAGGGGAGGTACTACGAGCAGTACTTC. It yields the protein CASRGQGRYYEQYF.

This chain links TRBV7-9 with TRBJ1-1; 10 bases match TRBD1. The germline V gene encodes CDR1 SEHNR and CDR2 FQNEAQ (reference sequence). The trim removed 5 bases at V and 0 bases at J, leaving 15 bases unmatched. This CDR3 has 19 residues. CDR3 in DNA: TGTGCCAGCAGCAGAATTGACTTTCGGGACAGGGGCATGAACACTGAAGCTTTCTTT. Translating it yields CASSRIDFRDRGMNTEAFF.

This clonotype was detected many times. The chain links TRBV20-1 to TRBJ1-1, with D uncertain. Germline V gene lookup returns CDR1 DFQATT and CDR2 SNEGSKA (reference sequence). This CDR3 contains 14 residues. V was trimmed by 3 bases and J by 0 bases, leaving 11 bases between them. The CDR3 DNA reads as TGCAGTGCTAGTCCCGGCTACATGAACACTGAAGCTTTCTTT. Encoded protein: CSASPGYMNTEAFF.

This clonotype was seen a few times. CDR3 DNA sequence: TGTGCCAGCAAGACCGGGACAGGGTGGTACGAGCAGTACTTC. This sequence encodes CASKTGTGWYEQYF. V usage is TRBV6-5 and J usage is TRBJ2-7; TRBD1 matches at 9 bases. Losses at the gene ends were 7 bases for V and 4 bases for J; bases not matched to a gene: 8. The CDR3 is 14 amino acids. CDR1 is MNHEY and CDR2 is SVGAGI in the germline V gene.

This clonotype was seen many times. The DNA for the CDR3 is TGTGCCAGCAGCCGCACTAGCTCGGGAGATACGCAGTATTTT. Translated, it gives CASSRTSSGDTQYF. This chain uses TRBV7-2 with TRBJ2-3; D may be TRBD2 (6 bases). There are 14 residues in the CDR3. V lost 5 bases to trimming and J lost 5 bases, with 14 bases between them. Germline lookup yields CDR1 SGHTA and CDR2 FQGNSA.

The table lists this clonotype with a few counts. The chain is built from TRBV7-2 and TRBJ1-1; weak D call: TRBD1 (6 bases). The CDR3 spans 15 residues. Germline V gene lookup returns CDR1 SGHTA and CDR2 FQGNSA. V lost 4 bases and J lost 0, with 12 bases in between. CDR3 residues: CASSWGRGMNTEAFF. The DNA of the CDR3 is TGTGCCAGCAGCTGGGGGCGGGGGATGAACACTGAAGCTTTCTTT.

This clonotype was recorded at least ten times. The chain joins TRBV5-8 to TRBJ2-7; 8 nucleotides align to TRBD1. V lost 3 bases and J lost 6; bases outside the gene matches: 14. Germline assignment: CDR1 SGHTS and CDR2 YDEGEE. CDR3 length: 16 residues. The CDR3 reads CASSWGAGTGLAEQYF. CDR3 bases: TGTGCCAGCAGCTGGGGGGCCGGGACAGGTCTGGCCGAGCAGTACTTC.

This chain joins TRBV7-7 and TRBJ2-3; no clear D gene. The CDR3 contains 15 residues. Trimming removed 1 base from V and 4 bases from J, with 12 bases in between. The germline V gene encodes CDR1 SSHAT and CDR2 FNYEAQ (reference sequence). The CDR3 protein is CASSLGVGVADTQYF. DNA for the CDR3: TGTGCCAGCAGCTTAGGCGTTGGGGTCGCAGATACGCAGTATTTT.